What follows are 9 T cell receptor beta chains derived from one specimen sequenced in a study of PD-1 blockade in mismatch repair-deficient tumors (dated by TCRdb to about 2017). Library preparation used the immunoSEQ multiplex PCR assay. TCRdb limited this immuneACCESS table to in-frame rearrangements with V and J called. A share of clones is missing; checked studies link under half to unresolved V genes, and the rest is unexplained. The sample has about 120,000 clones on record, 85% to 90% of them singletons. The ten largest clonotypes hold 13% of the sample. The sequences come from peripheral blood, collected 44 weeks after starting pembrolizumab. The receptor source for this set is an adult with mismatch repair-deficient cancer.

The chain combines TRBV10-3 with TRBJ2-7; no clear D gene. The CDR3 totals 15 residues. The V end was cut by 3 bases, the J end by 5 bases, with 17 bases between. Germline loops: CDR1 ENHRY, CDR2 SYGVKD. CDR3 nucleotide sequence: TGTGCCATCAGTGAACTTAAAGGCAGACTCCACGAGCAGTACTTC. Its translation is CAISELKGRLHEQYF.

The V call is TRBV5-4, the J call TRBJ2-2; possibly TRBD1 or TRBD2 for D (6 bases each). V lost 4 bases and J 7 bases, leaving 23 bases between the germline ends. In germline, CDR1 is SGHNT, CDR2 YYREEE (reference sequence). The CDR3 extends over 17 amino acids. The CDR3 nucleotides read TGTGCCAGCAGCCAAGTTACCCTTCGGGGGCGCGACGGGGAGCTGTTTTTT. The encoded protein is CASSQVTLRGRDGELFF. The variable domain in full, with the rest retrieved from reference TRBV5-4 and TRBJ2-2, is ETGVTQSPTHLIKTRGQQVTLRCSSQSGHNTVSWYQQALGQGPQFIFQYYREEENGRGNFPPRFSGLQFPNYSSELNVNALELDDSALYLCASSQVTLRGRDGELFFGEGSRLTVL.

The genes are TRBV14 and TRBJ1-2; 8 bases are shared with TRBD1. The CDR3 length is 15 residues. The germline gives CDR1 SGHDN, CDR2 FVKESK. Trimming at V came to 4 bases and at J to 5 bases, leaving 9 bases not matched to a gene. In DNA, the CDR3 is TGTGCCAGCAGCCCGGACAGGGCAGGATGGTATGGCTACACCTTC. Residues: CASSPDRAGWYGYTF.

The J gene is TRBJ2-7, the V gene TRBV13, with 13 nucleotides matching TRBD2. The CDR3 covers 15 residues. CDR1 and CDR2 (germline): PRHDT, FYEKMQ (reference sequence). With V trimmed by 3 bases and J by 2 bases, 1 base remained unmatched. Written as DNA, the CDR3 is TGTGCCAGCAGCTTCGGACTAGCGGGGGCCTACGAGCAGTACTTC. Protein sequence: CASSFGLAGAYEQYF.

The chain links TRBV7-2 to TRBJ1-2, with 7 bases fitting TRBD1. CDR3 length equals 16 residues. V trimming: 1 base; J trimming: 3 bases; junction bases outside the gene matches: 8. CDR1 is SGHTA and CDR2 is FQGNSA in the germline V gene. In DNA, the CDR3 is TGTGCCAGCAGCTTAGGAAACAGGGGTACGGACTATGGCTACACCTTC. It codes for CASSLGNRGTDYGYTF.

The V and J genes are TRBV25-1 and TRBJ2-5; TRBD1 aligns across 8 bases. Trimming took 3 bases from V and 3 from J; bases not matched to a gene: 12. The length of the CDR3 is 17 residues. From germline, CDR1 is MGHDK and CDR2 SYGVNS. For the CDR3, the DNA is TGTGCCAGCAGTGAGATCAAGGGCAGGGGGCCCAAAGAGACCCAGTACTTC. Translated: CASSEIKGRGPKETQYF.

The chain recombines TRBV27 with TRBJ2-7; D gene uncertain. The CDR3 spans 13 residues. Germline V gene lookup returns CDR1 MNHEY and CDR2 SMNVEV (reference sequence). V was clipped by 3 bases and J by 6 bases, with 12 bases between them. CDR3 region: CASSFGGAREQYF. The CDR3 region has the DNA TGTGCCAGCAGTTTTGGCGGTGCCCGCGAGCAGTACTTC.

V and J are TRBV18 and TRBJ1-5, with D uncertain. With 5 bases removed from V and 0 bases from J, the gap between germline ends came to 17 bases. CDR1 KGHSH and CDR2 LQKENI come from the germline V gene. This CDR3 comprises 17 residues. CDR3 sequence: CASSASLRLNSNQPQHF. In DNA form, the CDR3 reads TGTGCCAGCTCAGCATCCCTCAGGTTAAATAGCAATCAGCCCCAGCATTTT.

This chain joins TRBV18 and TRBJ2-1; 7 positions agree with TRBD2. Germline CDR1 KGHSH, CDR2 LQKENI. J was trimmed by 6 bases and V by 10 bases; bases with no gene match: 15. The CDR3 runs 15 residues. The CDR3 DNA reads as TGTGCCACCAATGGAGCGGGATTCGGTGGCAATGAGCAGTTCTTC. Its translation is CATNGAGFGGNEQFF.